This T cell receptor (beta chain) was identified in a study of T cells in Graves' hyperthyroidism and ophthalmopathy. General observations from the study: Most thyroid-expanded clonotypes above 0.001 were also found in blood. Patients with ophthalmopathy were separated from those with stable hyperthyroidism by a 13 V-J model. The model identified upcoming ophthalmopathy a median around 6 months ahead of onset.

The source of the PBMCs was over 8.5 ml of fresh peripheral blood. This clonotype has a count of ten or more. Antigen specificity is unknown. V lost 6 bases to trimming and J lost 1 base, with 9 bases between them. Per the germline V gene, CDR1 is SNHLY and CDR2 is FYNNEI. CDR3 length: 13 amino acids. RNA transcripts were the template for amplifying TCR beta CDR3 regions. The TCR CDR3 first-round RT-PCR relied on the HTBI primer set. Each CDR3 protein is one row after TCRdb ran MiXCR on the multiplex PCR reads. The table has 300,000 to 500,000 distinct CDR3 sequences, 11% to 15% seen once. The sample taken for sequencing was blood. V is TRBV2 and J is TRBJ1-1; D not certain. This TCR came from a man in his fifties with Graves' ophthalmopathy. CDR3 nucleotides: TGTGCCAGCAGGAAGACGGGGAACACTGAAGCTTTCTTT. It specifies CASRKTGNTEAFF.